The clone carrying this T cell receptor beta chain occurred many times. Germline lookup yields CDR1 MNHEY and CDR2 SVGAGI. The CDR3 runs to 15 residues. Trimming cost V 2 bases and J 7 bases; bases outside gene matches: 5. TCRdb itself ran the RT-PCR reads through MiXCR, one entry per CDR3 protein. The data contain about 680,000 distinct CDR3 sequences, 12% to 15% of them singletons. This sequence originates from a female donor in good health, serving as a healthy control. V is TRBV6-5 and J is TRBJ1-6; 7 bases align to TRBD1. The material sequenced was memory CD4+ T cells from blood. CDR3 nucleotides: TGTGCCAGCAGTTACGGTACAGGGGACAATTCACCCCTCCACTTT. It yields the protein CASSYGTGDNSPLHF.